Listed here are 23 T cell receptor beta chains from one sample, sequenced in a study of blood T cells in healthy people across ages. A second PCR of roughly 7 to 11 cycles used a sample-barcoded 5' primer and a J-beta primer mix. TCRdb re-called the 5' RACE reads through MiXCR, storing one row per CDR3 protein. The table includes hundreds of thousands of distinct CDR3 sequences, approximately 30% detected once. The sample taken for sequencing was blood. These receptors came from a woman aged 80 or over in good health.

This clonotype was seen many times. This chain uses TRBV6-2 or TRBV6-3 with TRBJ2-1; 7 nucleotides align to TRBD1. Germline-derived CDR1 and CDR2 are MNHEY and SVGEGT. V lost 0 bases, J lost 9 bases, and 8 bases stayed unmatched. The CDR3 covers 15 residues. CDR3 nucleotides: TGTGCCAGCAGTTACTCGCGAACAGGGGTTGGTGAGCAGTTCTTC. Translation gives CASSYSRTGVGEQFF.

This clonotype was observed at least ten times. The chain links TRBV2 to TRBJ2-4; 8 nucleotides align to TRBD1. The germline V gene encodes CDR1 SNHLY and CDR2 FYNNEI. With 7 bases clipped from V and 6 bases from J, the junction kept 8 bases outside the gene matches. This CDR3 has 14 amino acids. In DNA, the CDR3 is TGTGCCAGCAACAGGGACAGGATCGGAAACATTCAGTACTTC. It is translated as CASNRDRIGNIQYF.

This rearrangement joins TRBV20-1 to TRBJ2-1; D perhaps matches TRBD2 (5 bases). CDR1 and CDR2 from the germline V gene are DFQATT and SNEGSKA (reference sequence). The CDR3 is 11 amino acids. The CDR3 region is CSEGTNNEQFF. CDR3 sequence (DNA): TGCAGCGAGGGCACTAACAATGAGCAGTTCTTC.

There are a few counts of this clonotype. CDR3 loop: CASSELGNTIYF. Here the CDR3 DNA reads TGTGCCAGCAGTGAATTGGGAAACACCATATATTTT. V and J are TRBV6-1 and TRBJ1-3; no reliable D call. The length of the CDR3 is 12 residues. V lost 2 bases to trimming and J lost 4 bases, with 3 bases between them. Germline CDR1 and CDR2: MNHNS and SASEGT.

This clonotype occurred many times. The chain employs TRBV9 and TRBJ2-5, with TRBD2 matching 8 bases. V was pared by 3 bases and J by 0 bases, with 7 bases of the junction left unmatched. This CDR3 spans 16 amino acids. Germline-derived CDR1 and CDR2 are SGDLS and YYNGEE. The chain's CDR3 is CASSAGLVGYQETQYF. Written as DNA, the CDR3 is TGTGCCAGCAGCGCGGGACTAGTCGGGTACCAAGAGACCCAGTACTTC. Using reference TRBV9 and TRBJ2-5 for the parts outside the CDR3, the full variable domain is DSGVTQTPKHLITATGQRVTLRCSPRSGDLSVYWYQQSLDQGLQFLIQYYNGEERAKGNILERFSAQQFPDLHSELNLSSLELGDSALYFCASSAGLVGYQETQYFGPGTRLLVL.

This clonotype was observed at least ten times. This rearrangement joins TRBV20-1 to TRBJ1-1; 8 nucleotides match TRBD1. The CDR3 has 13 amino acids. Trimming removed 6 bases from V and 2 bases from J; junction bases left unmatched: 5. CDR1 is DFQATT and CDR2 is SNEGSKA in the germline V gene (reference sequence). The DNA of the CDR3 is TGCAGTGCCTACGCAGGGGGCAACACTGAAGCTTTCTTT. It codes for CSAYAGGNTEAFF.

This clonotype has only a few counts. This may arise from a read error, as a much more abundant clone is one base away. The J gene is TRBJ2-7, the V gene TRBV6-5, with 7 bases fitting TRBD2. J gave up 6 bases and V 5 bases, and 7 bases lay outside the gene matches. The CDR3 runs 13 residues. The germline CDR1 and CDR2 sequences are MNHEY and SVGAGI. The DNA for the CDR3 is TGTGCCAGCAGTGGGGGGGTAGGAGGCGAGCAGTACTTC. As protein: CASSGGVGGEQYF.

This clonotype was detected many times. CDR3: CASSQSAQNNEKLFF. The CDR3 nucleotides read TGTGCCAGCAGCCAATCGGCGCAGAATAATGAAAAACTGTTTTTT. The chain uses TRBV16 and TRBJ1-4, with D uncertain. The germline V gene has CDR1 KGHSY and CDR2 FQNENV. The CDR3 is made up of 15 amino acids. V was trimmed by 0 bases and J by 4 bases, leaving 9 bases between them.

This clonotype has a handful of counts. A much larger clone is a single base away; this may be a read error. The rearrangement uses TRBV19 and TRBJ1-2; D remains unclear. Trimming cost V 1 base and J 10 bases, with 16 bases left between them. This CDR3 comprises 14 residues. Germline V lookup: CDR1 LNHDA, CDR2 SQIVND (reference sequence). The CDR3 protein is CASSIVLGSDDYTF. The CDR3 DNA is TGTGCCAGTAGTATAGTCCTAGGAAGCGATGACTACACCTTC.

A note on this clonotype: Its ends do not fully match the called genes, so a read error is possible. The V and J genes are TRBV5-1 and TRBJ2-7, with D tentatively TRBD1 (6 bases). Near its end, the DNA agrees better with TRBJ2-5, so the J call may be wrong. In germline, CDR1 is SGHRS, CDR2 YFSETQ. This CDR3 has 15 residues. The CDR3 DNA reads TGCGCCGGCAGCCCACAGGGTCTTGGGGGAGAGACCCAGTACTTC. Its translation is CAGSPQGLGGETQYF.

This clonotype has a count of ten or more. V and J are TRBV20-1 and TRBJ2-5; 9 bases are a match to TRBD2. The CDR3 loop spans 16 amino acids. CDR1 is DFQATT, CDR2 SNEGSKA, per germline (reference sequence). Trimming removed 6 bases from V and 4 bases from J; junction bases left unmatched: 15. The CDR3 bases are TGCAGTGCCCGGTCCGAGCGGGGGGCGCGTGGAGAGACCCAGTACTTC. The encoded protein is CSARSERGARGETQYF.

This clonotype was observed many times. As DNA, the CDR3 is TGTGCCAGCAGTTCCGGGCGACTGCAGTTCTTC. Amino acids: CASSSGRLQFF. The V and J genes are TRBV12-3 or TRBV12-4 and TRBJ2-1; D gene uncertain. The CDR3 has 11 residues. V lost 4 bases, J lost 12 bases, and 10 bases lay in between.

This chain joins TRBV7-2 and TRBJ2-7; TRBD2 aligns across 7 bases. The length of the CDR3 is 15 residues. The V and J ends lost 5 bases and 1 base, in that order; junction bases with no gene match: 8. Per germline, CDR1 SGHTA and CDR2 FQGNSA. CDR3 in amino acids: CASSERHGGSYEQYF. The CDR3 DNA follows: TGTGCCAGCAGCGAACGACACGGGGGGTCCTACGAGCAGTACTTC.

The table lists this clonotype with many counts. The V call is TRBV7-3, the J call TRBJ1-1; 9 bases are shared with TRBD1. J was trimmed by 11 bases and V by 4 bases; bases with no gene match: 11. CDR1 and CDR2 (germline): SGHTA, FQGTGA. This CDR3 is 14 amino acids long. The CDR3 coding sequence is TGTGCCAGCAGCTCGACAGGGGGAGTCGGTCGCGCTTTCTTT. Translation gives CASSSTGGVGRAFF.

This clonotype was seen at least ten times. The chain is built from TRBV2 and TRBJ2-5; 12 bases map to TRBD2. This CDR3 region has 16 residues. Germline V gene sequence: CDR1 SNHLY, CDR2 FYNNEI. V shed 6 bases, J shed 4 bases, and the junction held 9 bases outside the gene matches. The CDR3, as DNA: TGTGCCAGCAGAGCTAGCGGGGGGGCGGGGGCAGAGACCCAGTACTTC. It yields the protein CASRASGGAGAETQYF.

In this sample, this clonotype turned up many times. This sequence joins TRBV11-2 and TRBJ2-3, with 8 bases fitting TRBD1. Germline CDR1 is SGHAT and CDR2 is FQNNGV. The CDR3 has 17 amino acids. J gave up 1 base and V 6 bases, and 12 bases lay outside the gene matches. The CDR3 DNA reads TGTGCCAGCAGTTCCGCCCGCCCGGGACAGGGCACAGATACGCAGTATTTT. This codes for CASSSARPGQGTDTQYF.

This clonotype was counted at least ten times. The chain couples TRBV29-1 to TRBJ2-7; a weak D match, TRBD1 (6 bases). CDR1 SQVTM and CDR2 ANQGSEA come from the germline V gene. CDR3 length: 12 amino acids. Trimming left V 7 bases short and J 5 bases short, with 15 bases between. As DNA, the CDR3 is TGCAGCGGTATAACAGGGTGGAACGAGCAGTACTTC. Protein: CSGITGWNEQYF.

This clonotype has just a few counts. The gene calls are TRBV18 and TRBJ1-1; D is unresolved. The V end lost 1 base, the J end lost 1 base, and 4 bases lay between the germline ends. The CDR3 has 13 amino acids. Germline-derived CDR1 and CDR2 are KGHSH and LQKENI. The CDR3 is CASSPLRNTEAFF. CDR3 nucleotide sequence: TGTGCCAGCTCACCACTAAGGAACACTGAAGCTTTCTTT.

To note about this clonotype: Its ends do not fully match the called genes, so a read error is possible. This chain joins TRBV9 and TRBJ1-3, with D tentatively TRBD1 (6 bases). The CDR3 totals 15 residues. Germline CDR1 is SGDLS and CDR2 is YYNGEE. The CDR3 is CASSSRGGSGNTVYF. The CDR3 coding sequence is TGTGCCAGCAGCTCACGGGGGGGCTCTGGAAACACCGTATATTTT.

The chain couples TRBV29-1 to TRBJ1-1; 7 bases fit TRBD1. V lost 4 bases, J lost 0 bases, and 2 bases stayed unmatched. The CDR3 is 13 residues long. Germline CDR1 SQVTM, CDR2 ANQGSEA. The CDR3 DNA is TGCAGCGTTGGAGGGGGCATGAACACTGAAGCTTTCTTT. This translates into CSVGGGMNTEAFF.

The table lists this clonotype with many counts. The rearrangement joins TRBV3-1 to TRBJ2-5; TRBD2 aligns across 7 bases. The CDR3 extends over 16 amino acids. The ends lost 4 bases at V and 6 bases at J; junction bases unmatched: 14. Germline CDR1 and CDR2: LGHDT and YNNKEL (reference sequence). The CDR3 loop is CASSPYPGTKLQTQYF. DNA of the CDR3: TGTGCCAGCAGCCCCTACCCTGGGACTAAGCTTCAGACCCAGTACTTC.

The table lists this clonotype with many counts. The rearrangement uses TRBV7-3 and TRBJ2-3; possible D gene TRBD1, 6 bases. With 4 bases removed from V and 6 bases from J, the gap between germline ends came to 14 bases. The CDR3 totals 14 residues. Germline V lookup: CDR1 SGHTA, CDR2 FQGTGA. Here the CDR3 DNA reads TGTGCCAGCAGCTCCACAGGGTTTGTGGATACGCAGTATTTT. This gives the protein CASSSTGFVDTQYF.

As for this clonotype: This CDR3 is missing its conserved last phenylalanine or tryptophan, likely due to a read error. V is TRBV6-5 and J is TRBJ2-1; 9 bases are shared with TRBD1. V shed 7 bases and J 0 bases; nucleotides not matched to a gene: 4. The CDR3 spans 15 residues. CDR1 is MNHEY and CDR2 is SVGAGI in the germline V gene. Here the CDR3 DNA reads TGTGCCAGCACGCCGGGACAGGGCTCCTACAATGAGCAGTTCGTC. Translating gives CASTPGQGSYNEQFV.